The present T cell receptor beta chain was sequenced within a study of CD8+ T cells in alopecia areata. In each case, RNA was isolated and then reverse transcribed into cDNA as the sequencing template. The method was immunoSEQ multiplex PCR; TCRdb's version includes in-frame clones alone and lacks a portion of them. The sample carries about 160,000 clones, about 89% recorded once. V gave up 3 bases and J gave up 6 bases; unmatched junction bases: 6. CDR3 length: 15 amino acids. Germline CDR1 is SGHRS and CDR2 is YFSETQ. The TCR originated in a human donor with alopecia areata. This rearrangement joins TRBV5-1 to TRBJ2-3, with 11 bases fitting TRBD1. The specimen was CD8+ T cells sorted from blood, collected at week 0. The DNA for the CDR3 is TGCGCCAGCAGCTCCGGACAGGGGGCTGGGGATACGCAGTATTTT. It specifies CASSSGQGAGDTQYF.